These T cell receptor beta chains were read from a single sample in a study of T cell repertoires in cytomegalovirus infection. MiXCR, run by TCRdb on the reads, gives a single entry per CDR3 protein. The sample includes about 500,000 distinct CDR3 sequences, roughly a third of them seen just once. Their cognate antigens are unknown. The specimen was cultured PBMCs, collected from culture after CMV antigen stimulation. The origin of the receptors is a human donor in good health (CMV status not recorded). Some clones in this sample may be carry-over from other donors' samples. CDR3s include the opening cysteine and the closing phenylalanine or tryptophan. The D gene is left open where the match is weak. Not every row has a clone size; where given, it reads once, few, many or a size class.

TRBV6-1	TRBJ2-4	few	.	TGTGCCAGCAGTGAAGCAGGGAGGGAAGGGACAAAAAACATTCAGTACTTC	CASSEAGREGTKNIQYF
TRBV6-2/TRBV6-3	TRBJ2-3	.	TRBD2	TGTGCCAGCAGTTACTCTAGCAGGGGCAGAGCGGGAGATACAGATACGCAGTATTTT	CASSYSSRGRAGDTDTQYF
TRBV24-1	TRBJ2-1	few	TRBD2	TGTGCCACCAGTGATATACGAGCGGGAGGGTTGAGGGGCCAGTTCTTC	CATSDIRAGGLRGQFF
TRBV27	TRBJ2-5	.	.	TGTGCCAGCAGTTTCCTGCAGCTCCAAGAGACCCAGTACTTC	CASSFLQLQETQYF
TRBV19	TRBJ2-2	few	TRBD2	TGTGCCAGTACCCTGGGAGGGTCGAACACCGGGGAGCTGTTTTTT	CASTLGGSNTGELFF
TRBV14	TRBJ2-1	.	TRBD2	TGTGCCAGCAGTCTAGGCGCTAGCGGGAGGATCCACAATGAGCAGTTCTTC	CASSLGASGRIHNEQFF
TRBV19	TRBJ1-2	.	.	TGTGCCAGTACGACCTCCCTCTCCTATGGCTACACCTTC	CASTTSLSYGYTF
TRBV4-1	TRBJ2-5	.	.	TGCGCCAGCAGCCAATGGTTGCAAGAGACCCAGTACTTC	CASSQWLQETQYF
TRBV6-1	TRBJ2-3	.	TRBD2	TGTGCCAGCAGTCTACTAGCGGGAGAAACCCTAGGAGGCACAGATACGCAGTATTTT	CASSLLAGETLGGTDTQYF
TRBV30	TRBJ2-5	.	.	TGTGCCTGGACCAGGGGAGAGACCCAGTACTTC	CAWTRGETQYF
TRBV7-2	TRBJ2-4	many	.	TGTGCCAGCAGCTTCGGGGGGCCAGGGAACATTCAGTACTTC	CASSFGGPGNIQYF
TRBV5-3	TRBJ2-7	.	.	TGTGCCAGCAGCTTGGGAAGCGGGCGAATCTACGAGCAGTACTTC	CASSLGSGRIYEQYF
TRBV28	TRBJ2-2	few	.	TGTGCCAGCAGATATACTACAGGGACCACCGGGGAGCTGTTTTTT	CASRYTTGTTGELFF
TRBV6-1	TRBJ1-1	few	.	TGTGCCACCTGGGGAGGGAACACTGAAGCTTTCTTT	CATWGGNTEAFF
TRBV5-4	TRBJ2-3	few	.	TGTGCCAGCAGCTCGAACCTGCTCACGGGGAGGACAGATACGCAGTATTTT	CASSSNLLTGRTDTQYF
TRBV10-3	TRBJ2-7	.	TRBD2	TGTGCCACCTCCCCGGGACTAGCTGATACCTACGAGCAGTACTTC	CATSPGLADTYEQYF
TRBV16	TRBJ2-4	few	.	TGTGCCAGCAGCCCCTTGGGCGGTCTAGCCAAAAACATTCAGTACTTC	CASSPLGGLAKNIQYF
TRBV29-1	TRBJ2-7	.	.	TGCAGCGTTGAGGGACGGGGCTCCTACGAGCAGTACTTC	CSVEGRGSYEQYF
TRBV7-2	TRBJ2-7	.	.	TGTGCCAGCAGCTTAGTGTCTACTGCGGGGGAGCAGTACTTC	CASSLVSTAGEQYF
TRBV4-3	TRBJ1-6	.	.	TGCGCCAGCAGCCAAGGACACAGCCGGAATTCACCCCTCCACTTT	CASSQGHSRNSPLHF
TRBV28	TRBJ2-2	.	.	TGTGCCAGCACTCAGATTGGGAACACCGGGGAGCTGTTTTTT	CASTQIGNTGELFF
TRBV20-1	TRBJ2-5	few	.	TGCAGTGGCCAGGGGCGGGTTATTACGGAGACCCAGTACTTC	CSGQGRVITETQYF
TRBV19	TRBJ2-1	.	.	TGTGCCAGTAGTATAGAGGCCGGCAATGAGCAGTTCTTC	CASSIEAGNEQFF
TRBV20-1	TRBJ2-1	.	.	TGCAGTGCAAAGGACTTCTCGCGGCGTTCCTACAATGAGCAGTTCTTC	CSAKDFSRRSYNEQFF
TRBV19	TRBJ2-2	few	.	TGTGCCAGTAGTAACCGGGCCCGAGCCATCGGGGAGCTGTTTTTT	CASSNRARAIGELFF
TRBV6-2/TRBV6-3	TRBJ2-3	few	TRBD1	TGTGCCAGCAGTATCGACAGACAGGGGGCCTATTGGTCCCAGCAGTATTTT	CASSIDRQGAYWSQQYF
TRBV4-2	TRBJ2-5	.	TRBD1	TGTGCCAGCAGCCCACAGGGGGCCGATGAGACCCAGTACTTC	CASSPQGADETQYF
TRBV27	TRBJ1-5	few	.	TGTGCCAGCAGTCCCACTCGACTAAATAATCAGCCCCAGCATTTT	CASSPTRLNNQPQHF
TRBV7-3	TRBJ2-3	few	TRBD2	TGTGCCAGCAGCTTATTTAGAGGGGGACTAGCGGGAGGGCCGGGAGATACGCAGTATTTT	CASSLFRGGLAGGPGDTQYF
TRBV7-9	TRBJ1-1	.	.	TGTGCCAGCAGCCAAAGGGGCCAGGGAGTGAACACTGAAGCTTTCTTT	CASSQRGQGVNTEAFF
TRBV7-2	TRBJ2-1	many	.	TGTGCCAGCAGCCGGGGGCGGGACTACAATGAGCAGTTCTTC	CASSRGRDYNEQFF
TRBV28	TRBJ1-4	.	.	TGTGCCACCAAGCGGGGACGGGACGAAAAACTGTTTTTT	CATKRGRDEKLFF
TRBV7-3	TRBJ2-1	.	.	TGTGCCAGCAGCCCCACTAGTATCGATGAGCAGTTCTTC	CASSPTSIDEQFF
TRBV12-3/TRBV12-4	TRBJ2-3	.	.	TGTGCCAGCGGGGCGACGGGCACAGATGCGCAGTATTTT	CASGATGTDAQYF
TRBV6-2/TRBV6-3	TRBJ2-7	.	TRBD2	TGTGCCAGCAGTGAAGCTAGCGGGAGGATCTACGAGCAGTACTTC	CASSEASGRIYEQYF
TRBV4-3	TRBJ2-3	.	.	TGCGCCAGCAGCCAAGATTTTCTGGGAACCACAGATACGCAGTATTTT	CASSQDFLGTTDTQYF
TRBV6-6	TRBJ2-3	few	.	TGTGCCGCCTCCTCGGACGCGGGGGCGGTTACAGATACGCAGTATTTT	CAASSDAGAVTDTQYF
TRBV7-2	TRBJ1-5	.	.	TGTGCCAGCAGCTCCTCCACGCGGCCCCAGCATTTT	CASSSSTRPQHF
TRBV20-1	TRBJ2-5	.	.	TGCAGTGCTCCCGGACAGAATGGTGCATGGAGACAAGAGACCCAGTACTTC	CSAPGQNGAWRQETQYF
TRBV7-2	TRBJ1-2	many	.	TGTGCCAGCAGCCCTTTTCTAGGCTACACCTTC	CASSPFLGYTF
TRBV7-9	TRBJ1-2	.	TRBD1	TGTGCCAGCAGCGCAACAGGGGTAGGCTATGGCTACACCTTC	CASSATGVGYGYTF
TRBV30	TRBJ1-1	.	TRBD1	TGTGCCTGGAGTGAGGTGACCGGGACAGGGGCCATGAACACTGAAGCTTTCTTT	CAWSEVTGTGAMNTEAFF
TRBV28	TRBJ2-3	.	.	TGTGCCAGCACTCCCCCGGACGGTCCTAGCACAGATACGCAGTATTTT	CASTPPDGPSTDTQYF
TRBV7-2	TRBJ2-7	few	.	TGTGCCAGCAGCCCACATGGGGGAATCGCCTACGAGCAGTACTTC	CASSPHGGIAYEQYF
TRBV7-9	TRBJ2-1	few	TRBD2	TGTGCCACCACTTGGGGTAGCGGGAATGAGCAGTTCTTC	CATTWGSGNEQFF
TRBV10-3	TRBJ2-7	.	TRBD2	TGTGCCATCGGGGGGGCTAGCGGGAGGCCTAGCTCCTACGAGCAGTACTTC	CAIGGASGRPSSYEQYF
TRBV27	TRBJ1-2	few	TRBD1	TGTGCCAGCAGTTTGGTAGGGGGCAACTATGGCTACACCTTC	CASSLVGGNYGYTF
TRBV28	TRBJ2-3	few	TRBD2	TGTGCCAGCAGTCCGGGGACTAGCGGGATCTCAGATACGCAGTATTTT	CASSPGTSGISDTQYF
TRBV20-1	TRBJ2-7	.	TRBD2	TGCAGTGCTAGGGGGGACACCCGGACTAGCGGGCAAGGCTACGAGCAGTACTTC	CSARGDTRTSGQGYEQYF
TRBV7-4	TRBJ2-2	.	TRBD2	TGTGCCAGCTTAGACACCGGGACTAGCGGGAGTCGAACCGGGGAGCTGTTTTTT	CASLDTGTSGSRTGELFF